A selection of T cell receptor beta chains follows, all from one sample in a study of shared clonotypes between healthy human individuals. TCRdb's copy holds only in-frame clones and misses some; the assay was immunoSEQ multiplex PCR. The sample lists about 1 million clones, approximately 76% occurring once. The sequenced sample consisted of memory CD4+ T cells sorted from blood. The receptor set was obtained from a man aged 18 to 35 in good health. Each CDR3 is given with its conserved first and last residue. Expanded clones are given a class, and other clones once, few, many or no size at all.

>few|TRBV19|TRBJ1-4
CASSITGTMKLFF
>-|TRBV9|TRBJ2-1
CASSARWDGTLSYNEQFF
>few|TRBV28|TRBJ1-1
CASRKAVGGSEAFF
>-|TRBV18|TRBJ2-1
CASSPDSYNEQFF
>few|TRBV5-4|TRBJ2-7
CASSLDGLSEQYF
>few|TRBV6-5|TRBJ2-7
CASSKGRGAYEQYF
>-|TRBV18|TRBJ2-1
CASSQGTGNYNEQFF
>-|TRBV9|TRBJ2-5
CASSSTSGRAETQYF
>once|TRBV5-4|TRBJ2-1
CASSQDGSSYNEQFF
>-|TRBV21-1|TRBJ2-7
CASSTRQGGEQYF
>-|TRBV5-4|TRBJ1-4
CASSSTGQTTNEKLFF
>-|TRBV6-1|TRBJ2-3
CASSGSSGGNTDTQYF
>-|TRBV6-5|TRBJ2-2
CASSPGTGNTGELFF
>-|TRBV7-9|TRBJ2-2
CARGAPDSNTGELFF
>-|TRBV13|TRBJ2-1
CASSLGGRTPGINEQFF
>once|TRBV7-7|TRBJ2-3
CASSQQRGGTDTQYF
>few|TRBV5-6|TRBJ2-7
CASKLAGWWEQYF
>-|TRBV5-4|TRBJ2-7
CASMQGGIRHEQYF
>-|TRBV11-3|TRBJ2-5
CASSLGRGSETQYF
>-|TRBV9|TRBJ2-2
CASSARLGFDTGELFF
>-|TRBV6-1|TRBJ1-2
CASSEWAGIPAGGYTF
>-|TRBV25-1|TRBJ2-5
CASSESVYRQETQYF
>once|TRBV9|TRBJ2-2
CASSVTSRGRTGELFF
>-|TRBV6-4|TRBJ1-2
CASSQGSGYTF
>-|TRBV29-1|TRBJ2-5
CSVEGGGQETQYF
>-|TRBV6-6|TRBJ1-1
CASSVGSYTEAFF
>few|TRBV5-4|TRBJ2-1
CASSSPRRGGYNEQFF
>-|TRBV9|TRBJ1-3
CASSRTQGLLGNTIYF
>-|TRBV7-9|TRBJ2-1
CASSFQVRRANEQFF
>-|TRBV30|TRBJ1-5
CAWSVRDRGRLGNQPQHF
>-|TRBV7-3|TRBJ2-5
CASSLIAGTQETQYF
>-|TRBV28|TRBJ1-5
CASSSRYSNQPQHF
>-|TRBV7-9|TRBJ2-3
CASSLGRLAGLTTDTQYF
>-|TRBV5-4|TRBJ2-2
CASSRASFNTGELFF
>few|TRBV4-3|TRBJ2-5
CASSHRLGETQYF
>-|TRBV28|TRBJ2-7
CASSLTFGGDSYF